The 20 T cell receptor beta chains below come from one sample, sequenced in a study of blood T cells in healthy people across ages. Then a second PCR, running roughly 7 to 11 cycles, was carried out with a sample-barcoded 5' primer and a J-beta primer mix. MiXCR was run by TCRdb on the 5' RACE reads, yielding one entry per CDR3 protein. The sample carries about 930,000 distinct CDR3 sequences, just under 30% recorded once. This sample was also put to use in a study of T cells of mothers and their children.

The specimen was blood. These receptors were taken from a woman in her 40s in good health.

V usage is TRBV6-6 and J usage is TRBJ2-5, with 8 bases lining up with TRBD2. The CDR3 totals 17 residues. The J segment lost 11 bases and the V segment lost 0 bases, leaving 17 bases of the junction unmatched. CDR1 and CDR2 (germline): MNHNY, SVGAGI (reference sequence). CDR3 sequence: CASSYSTGGTSRHEQYF. The CDR3 DNA reads TGTGCCAGCAGTTACTCGACGGGGGGGACCTCTCGTCATGAGCAGTACTTC.

In the case of this clonotype: A single base separates this from a much larger clone, so it may be a read error. J is TRBJ2-5 and V is TRBV7-2, with 8 nucleotides matching TRBD2. The CDR3 spans 15 residues. J was trimmed by 5 bases and V by 3 bases; bases with no gene match: 8. Germline CDR1 reads SGHTA; CDR2 reads FQGNSA. The CDR3 here is CASSFRAGAGETQYF. For the CDR3, the DNA is TGTGCCAGCAGCTTCCGAGCGGGGGCGGGGGAGACCCAGTACTTC.

V is TRBV12-3 or TRBV12-4 and J is TRBJ2-3; no firm D call. The CDR3 sequence is 14 residues long. Trimming took off 5 bases at V and 2 bases at J, with 11 bases between the two ends. This CDR3 is CASSIRVVTDTQYF. CDR3 nucleotides: TGTGCCAGCAGTATAAGGGTGGTCACAGATACGCAGTATTTT.

This chain connects TRBV13 to TRBJ2-5; D might be TRBD1 (8 bases). The CDR3 is 13 amino acids. V was shortened by 5 bases and J by 11 bases, with 18 bases between the two germline ends. Germline lookup yields CDR1 PRHDT and CDR2 FYEKMQ (reference sequence). CDR3 DNA: TGTGCCAGCAGCGGATACAGGGGGGGAGAGCAGTACTTC. Protein: CASSGYRGGEQYF.

The chain carries TRBV5-1 and TRBJ1-2, with a possible D match to TRBD1 (6 bases). V shed 9 bases and J shed 7 bases, with 25 bases lying between them. The CDR3 sequence is 15 residues long. CDR1 is SGHRS and CDR2 is YFSETQ in the germline V gene. This CDR3 reads CANRTAGVSQGGYTF. For the CDR3, the DNA is TGCGCCAACAGAACCGCAGGGGTCAGCCAGGGTGGCTACACCTTC.

The sample holds a few counts of this clonotype. V gene TRBV4-1 combines with J gene TRBJ1-5; D is unclear. The CDR3 sequence is 15 residues long. V shed 0 bases and J shed 4 bases, with 10 bases lying between them. The germline gives CDR1 MGHRA, CDR2 YSYEKL. The CDR3 nucleotides read TGCGCCAGCAGCCAAGACTGGGCAGATAATCAGCCCCAGCATTTT. As protein: CASSQDWADNQPQHF.

V is TRBV27 and J is TRBJ2-7; D is ambiguous. The CDR3 has 13 residues. Trimming stripped 2 bases from V and 6 bases from J, with 11 bases between. CDR1 and CDR2 from the germline V gene are MNHEY and SMNVEV (reference sequence). The CDR3 sequence: CASSLGAICEQYF. As DNA, the CDR3 is TGTGCCAGCAGTTTAGGAGCCATCTGCGAGCAGTACTTC.

CDR3 sequence reads: CASSLALGTGGSGQYF. CDR3 nucleotides: TGTGCCAGCAGCTTAGCCTTGGGGACAGGGGGTTCCGGGCAGTACTTC. This chain links TRBV7-9 with TRBJ2-7, with 11 positions matching TRBD1. This CDR3 has 16 amino acids. CDR1 is SEHNR, CDR2 FQNEAQ, per germline (reference sequence). The V and J ends lost 0 bases and 9 bases, in that order; junction bases with no gene match: 10.

The chain carries TRBV3-1 and TRBJ2-1; D is uncertain. The CDR3 is 14 residues long. Germline CDR1 LGHDT, CDR2 YNNKEL (reference sequence). Trimming took off 3 bases at V and 0 bases at J, with 6 bases between the two ends. Here the CDR3 DNA reads TGTGCCAGCAGCCAGAGAGCCTCCTACAATGAGCAGTTCTTC. It specifies CASSQRASYNEQFF.

This clonotype was picked up many times. V and J are TRBV5-1 and TRBJ1-1; the match to TRBD1 covers 11 bases. The CDR3 is made up of 16 amino acids. Germline V gene sequence: CDR1 SGHRS, CDR2 YFSETQ. The V and J ends lost 1 base and 4 bases, in that order; junction bases with no gene match: 6. CDR3 region: CASSLIRGTGGTEAFF. As DNA, the CDR3 is TGCGCCAGCAGCTTGATACGTGGGACAGGGGGCACTGAAGCTTTCTTT.

This clonotype has ten or more counts. The chain employs TRBV20-1 and TRBJ2-1; 9 bases are a match to TRBD2. CDR3 size: 16 residues. The ends lost 2 bases at V and 2 bases at J; junction bases unmatched: 7. Germline CDR1 reads DFQATT; CDR2 reads SNEGSKA (reference sequence). The CDR3 here is CSARLWLAGTYNEQFF. The CDR3 DNA reads as TGCAGTGCTAGACTGTGGCTAGCGGGGACCTACAATGAGCAGTTCTTC.

This chain joins TRBV7-2 and TRBJ2-7; 10 positions match TRBD2. CDR1 is SGHTA and CDR2 is FQGNSA in the germline V gene. The J segment lost 5 bases and the V segment lost 5 bases, leaving 15 bases of the junction unmatched. This CDR3 has 17 amino acids. CDR3 DNA sequence: TGTGCCAGCAGCCCACAAGTCAGCGGGGGGGCCTACAACGAGCAGTACTTC. It codes for CASSPQVSGGAYNEQYF. The full variable domain, completed using reference TRBV7-2 and TRBJ2-7, is GAGVSQSPSNKVTEKGKDVELRCDPISGHTALYWYRQSLGQGLEFLIYFQGNSAPDKSGLPSDRFSAERTGGSVSTLTIQRTQQEDSAVYLCASSPQVSGGAYNEQYFGPGTRLTVT.

The sample holds many counts of this clonotype. The chain carries TRBV12-3 or TRBV12-4 and TRBJ2-6, with 12 bases that match TRBD1. This CDR3 region has 17 residues. V lost 6 bases to trimming and J lost 1 base; unmatched junction nucleotides: 4. Written as DNA, the CDR3 is TGTGCCAGCAGGGGGACAGGGGGCGCTTCTGGGGCCAACGTCCTGACTTTC. This encodes CASRGTGGASGANVLTF.

The chain carries TRBV2 and TRBJ1-2, with 8 bases identical to TRBD1. V shed 0 bases, J shed 3 bases, and the junction held 9 bases outside the gene matches. The germline V gene encodes CDR1 SNHLY and CDR2 FYNNEI. This CDR3 is built from 17 residues. The CDR3 DNA reads TGTGCCAGCAGTGAAGCGTTTCATACAGGGGGGCACTATGGCTACACCTTC. As protein: CASSEAFHTGGHYGYTF.

The chain joins TRBV29-1 to TRBJ2-5; perhaps TRBD2 as D (6 bases). Trimming left V 2 bases short and J 5 bases short, with 12 bases between. The CDR3 spans 13 residues. Looked up from germline, CDR1 is SQVTM and CDR2 is ANQGSEA. CDR3 sequence: CSVEWGREETQYF. The CDR3 coding sequence is TGCAGCGTTGAATGGGGCCGGGAGGAGACCCAGTACTTC.

There are a few counts of this clonotype. In DNA form, the CDR3 reads TGTGCCAGCAGCTCGCGGTTGGGGAGCGGGGGGGAGTACAATGAGCAGTTCTTC. Its protein is CASSSRLGSGGEYNEQFF. This rearrangement joins TRBV11-2 to TRBJ2-1, with 10 nucleotides matching TRBD2. Germline V gene sequence: CDR1 SGHAT, CDR2 FQNNGV. The CDR3 has 18 amino acids. V lost 4 bases and J lost 4; bases outside the gene matches: 13.

Sample share makes this clonotype medium-sized. The rearrangement uses TRBV4-2 and TRBJ2-7, with 11 bases aligning to TRBD2. CDR1 and CDR2 (germline): LGHNA, YNFKEQ. V lost 1 base and J lost 2; bases outside the gene matches: 4. The length of the CDR3 is 16 residues. CDR3 coding DNA: TGTGCCAGCAGCCAAGTGGAGACTAGCGGGGCCTACGAGCAGTACTTC. Residues: CASSQVETSGAYEQYF.

The J gene is TRBJ2-1, the V gene TRBV20-1, with D uncertain. The end of the DNA is better explained by TRBJ2-7, so the J call may be wrong. Germline V gives CDR1 DFQATT, CDR2 SNEGSKA (reference sequence). The CDR3 covers 12 residues. CDR3 sequence: CSARVGGYEQYF. In DNA, the CDR3 is TGCAGTGCTAGAGTGGGTGGCTACGAGCAGTACTTC.

This clonotype was detected only a few times. The chain couples TRBV7-8 to TRBJ1-2; TRBD1 matches 7 bases. The CDR3 is 13 amino acids. From germline, CDR1 is SGHVS and CDR2 FQNEAQ. V lost 6 bases, J lost 4 bases, and 5 bases stayed unmatched. CDR3 nucleotides: TGTGCCAGCAGGGACGACAGGGCCTATGGCTACACCTTC. Protein sequence: CASRDDRAYGYTF.

This chain links TRBV30 with TRBJ2-3; D gene ambiguous. The V and J ends lost 0 bases and 5 bases respectively, with 3 bases between them. Looked up from germline, CDR1 is GTSNPN and CDR2 is SVGIG (reference sequence). This CDR3 region has 11 residues. The CDR3: CAWSVRDTQYF. The CDR3 nucleotides are TGTGCCTGGAGTGTAAGAGATACGCAGTATTTT. The variable domain in full, with the rest retrieved from reference TRBV30 and TRBJ2-3, is SQTIHQWPATLVQPVGSPLSLECTVEGTSNPNLYWYRQAAGRGLQLLFYSVGIGQISSEVPQNLSASRPQDRQFILSSKKLLLSDSGFYLCAWSVRDTQYFGPGTRLTVL.